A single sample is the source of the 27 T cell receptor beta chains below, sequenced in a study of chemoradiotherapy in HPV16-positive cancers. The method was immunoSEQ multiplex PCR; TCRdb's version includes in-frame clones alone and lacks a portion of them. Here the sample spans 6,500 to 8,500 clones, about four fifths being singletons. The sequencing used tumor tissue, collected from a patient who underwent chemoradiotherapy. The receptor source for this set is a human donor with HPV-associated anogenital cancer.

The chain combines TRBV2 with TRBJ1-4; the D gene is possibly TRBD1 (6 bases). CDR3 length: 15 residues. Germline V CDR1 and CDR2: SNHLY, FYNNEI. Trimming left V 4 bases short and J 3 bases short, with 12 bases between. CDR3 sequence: CASSVRPGANEKLFF. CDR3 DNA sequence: TGTGCCAGCAGTGTGCGCCCAGGGGCTAATGAAAAACTGTTTTTT.

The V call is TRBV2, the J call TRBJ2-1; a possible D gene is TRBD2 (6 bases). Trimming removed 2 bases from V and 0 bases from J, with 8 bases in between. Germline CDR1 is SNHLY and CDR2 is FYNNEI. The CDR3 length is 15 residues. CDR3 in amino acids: CASSESGPSYNEQFF. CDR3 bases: TGTGCCAGCAGTGAAAGCGGGCCCTCCTACAATGAGCAGTTCTTC.

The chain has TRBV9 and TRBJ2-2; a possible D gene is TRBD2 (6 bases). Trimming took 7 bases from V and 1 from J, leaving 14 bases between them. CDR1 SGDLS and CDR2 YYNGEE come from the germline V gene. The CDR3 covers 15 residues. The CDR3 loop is CASAAGTVNTGELFF. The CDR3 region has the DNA TGTGCCAGCGCGGCCGGGACTGTGAACACCGGGGAGCTGTTTTTT.

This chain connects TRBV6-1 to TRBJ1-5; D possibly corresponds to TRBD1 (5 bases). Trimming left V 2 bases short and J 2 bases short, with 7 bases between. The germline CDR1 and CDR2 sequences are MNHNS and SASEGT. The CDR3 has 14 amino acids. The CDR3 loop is CASSEQGGNQPQHF. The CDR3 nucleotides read TGTGCCAGCAGTGAACAGGGAGGCAATCAGCCCCAGCATTTT.

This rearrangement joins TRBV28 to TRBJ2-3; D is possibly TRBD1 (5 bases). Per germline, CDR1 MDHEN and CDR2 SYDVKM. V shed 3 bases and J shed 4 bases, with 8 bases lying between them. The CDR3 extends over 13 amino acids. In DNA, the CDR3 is TGTGCCAGCAGTTTCGGCAGGGCAGATACGCAGTATTTT. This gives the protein CASSFGRADTQYF.

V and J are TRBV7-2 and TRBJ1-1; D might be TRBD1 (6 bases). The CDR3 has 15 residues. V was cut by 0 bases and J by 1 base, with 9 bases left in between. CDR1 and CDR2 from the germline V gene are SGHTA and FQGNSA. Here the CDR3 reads CASSLAQGQNTEAFF. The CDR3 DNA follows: TGTGCCAGCAGCTTAGCGCAGGGGCAGAACACTGAAGCTTTCTTT.

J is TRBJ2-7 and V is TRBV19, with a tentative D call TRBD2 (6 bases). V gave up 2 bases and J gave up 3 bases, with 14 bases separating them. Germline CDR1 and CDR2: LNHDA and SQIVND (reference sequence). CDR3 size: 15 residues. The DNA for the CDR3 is TGTGCCAGTAGTATACTAGGGGCCGGGGGCTACGAGCAGTACTTC. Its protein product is CASSILGAGGYEQYF.

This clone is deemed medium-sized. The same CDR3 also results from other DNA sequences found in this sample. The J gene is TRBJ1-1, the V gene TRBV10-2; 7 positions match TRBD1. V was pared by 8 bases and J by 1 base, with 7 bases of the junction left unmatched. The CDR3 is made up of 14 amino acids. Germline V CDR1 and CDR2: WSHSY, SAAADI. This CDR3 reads CASRRDRGNTEAFF. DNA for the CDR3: TGCGCCAGCCGCCGGGACAGAGGGAACACTGAAGCTTTCTTT.

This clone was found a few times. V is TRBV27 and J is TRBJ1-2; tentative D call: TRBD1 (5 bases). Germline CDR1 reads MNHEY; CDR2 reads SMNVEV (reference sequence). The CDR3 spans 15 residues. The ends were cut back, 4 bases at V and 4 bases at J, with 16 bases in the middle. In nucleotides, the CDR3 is TGTGCCAGCAGTTCCGTCAACCAGGGAGTCTATGGCTACACCTTC. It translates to CASSSVNQGVYGYTF.

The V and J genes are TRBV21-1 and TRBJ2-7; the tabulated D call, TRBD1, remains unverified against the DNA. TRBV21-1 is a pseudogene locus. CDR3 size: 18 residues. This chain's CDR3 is CASSKSVTGGPKLYEQYF. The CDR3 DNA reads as TGTGCCAGCAGCAAATCGGTGACAGGGGGTCCGAAGCTCTACGAGCAGTACTTC.

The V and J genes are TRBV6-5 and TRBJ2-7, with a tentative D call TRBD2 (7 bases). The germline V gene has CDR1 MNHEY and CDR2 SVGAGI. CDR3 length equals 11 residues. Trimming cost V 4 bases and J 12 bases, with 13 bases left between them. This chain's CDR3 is CASSSSGEGYF. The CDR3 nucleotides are TGTGCCAGCAGTTCCTCAGGGGAGGGGTACTTC.

CDR3 sequence: CASSLGTGWENEQFF. CDR3 DNA sequence: TGCGCCAGCAGCCTCGGGACAGGTTGGGAGAATGAGCAGTTCTTC. The chain employs TRBV4-3 and TRBJ2-1, with 8 bases fitting TRBD1. The V gene's germline CDR1 is LGHNA and CDR2 YSLEER. The CDR3 totals 15 residues. J gave up 7 bases and V 4 bases, and 9 bases lay outside the gene matches.

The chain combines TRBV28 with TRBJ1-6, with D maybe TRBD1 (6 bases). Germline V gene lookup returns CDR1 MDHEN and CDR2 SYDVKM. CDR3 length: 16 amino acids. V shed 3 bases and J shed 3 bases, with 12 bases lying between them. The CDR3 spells CASSFPGRGYNSPLHF. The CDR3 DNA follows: TGTGCCAGCAGTTTCCCAGGCAGGGGCTATAATTCACCCCTCCACTTT.

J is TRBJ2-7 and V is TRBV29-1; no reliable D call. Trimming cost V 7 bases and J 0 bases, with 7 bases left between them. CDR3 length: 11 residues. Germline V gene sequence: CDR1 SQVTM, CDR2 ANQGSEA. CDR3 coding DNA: TGCAGCGCCGGAGTCTCCTACGAGCAGTACTTC. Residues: CSAGVSYEQYF.

CDR3 loop: CSVEDRRGPLAKNIQYF. As DNA, the CDR3 is TGCAGCGTTGAAGATCGCCGGGGACCGTTGGCCAAAAACATTCAGTACTTC. This chain links TRBV29-1 with TRBJ2-4; D is tentatively TRBD1 or TRBD2 (5 bases each). Germline CDR1 reads SQVTM; CDR2 reads ANQGSEA. V lost 0 bases to trimming and J lost 1 base, with 16 bases between them. This CDR3 is 17 amino acids long.

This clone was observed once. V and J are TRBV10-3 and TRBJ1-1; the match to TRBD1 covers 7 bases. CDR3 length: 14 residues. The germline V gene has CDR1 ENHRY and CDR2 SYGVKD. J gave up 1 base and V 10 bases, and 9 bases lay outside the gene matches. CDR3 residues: CATRQGFKNTEAFF. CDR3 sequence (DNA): TGTGCCACCCGACAGGGTTTCAAGAACACTGAAGCTTTCTTT.

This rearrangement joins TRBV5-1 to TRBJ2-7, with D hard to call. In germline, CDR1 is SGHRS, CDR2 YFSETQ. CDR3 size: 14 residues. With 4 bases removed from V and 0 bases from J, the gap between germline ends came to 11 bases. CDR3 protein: CASSPDPGSYEQYF. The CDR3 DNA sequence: TGCGCCAGCAGCCCGGACCCCGGCTCCTACGAGCAGTACTTC.

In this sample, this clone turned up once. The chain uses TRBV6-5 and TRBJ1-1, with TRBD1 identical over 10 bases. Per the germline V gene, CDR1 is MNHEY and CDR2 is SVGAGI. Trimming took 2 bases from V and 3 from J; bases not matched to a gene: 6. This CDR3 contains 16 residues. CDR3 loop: CASSYVRDRGYTEAFF. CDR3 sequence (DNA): TGTGCCAGCAGTTACGTTAGGGACAGGGGTTACACTGAAGCTTTCTTT.

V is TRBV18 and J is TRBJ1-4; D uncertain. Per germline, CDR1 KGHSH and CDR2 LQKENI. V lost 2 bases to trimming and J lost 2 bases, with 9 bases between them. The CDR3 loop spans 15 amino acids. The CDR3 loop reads CASSPNTVTNEKLFF. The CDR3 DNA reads TGTGCCAGCTCACCAAACACAGTCACTAATGAAAAACTGTTTTTT.

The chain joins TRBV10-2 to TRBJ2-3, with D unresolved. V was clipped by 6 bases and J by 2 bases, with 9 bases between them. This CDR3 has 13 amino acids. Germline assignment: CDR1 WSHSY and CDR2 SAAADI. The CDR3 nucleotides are TGCGCCAGCAGGGGGTCAAACACAGATACGCAGTATTTT. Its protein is CASRGSNTDTQYF.

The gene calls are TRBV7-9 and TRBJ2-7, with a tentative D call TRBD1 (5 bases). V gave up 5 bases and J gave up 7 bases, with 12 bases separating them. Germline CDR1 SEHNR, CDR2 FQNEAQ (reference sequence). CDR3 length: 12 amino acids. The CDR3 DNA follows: TGTGCCAGCAGCGCGTCCAGGGTGGAGCAGTACTTC. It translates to CASSASRVEQYF.

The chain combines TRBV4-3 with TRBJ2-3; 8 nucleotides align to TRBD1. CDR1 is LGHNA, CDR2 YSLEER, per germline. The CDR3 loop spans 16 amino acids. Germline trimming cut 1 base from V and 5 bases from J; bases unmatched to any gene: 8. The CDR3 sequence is CASSQAFAGGGDTQYF. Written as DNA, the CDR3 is TGCGCCAGCAGCCAAGCGTTCGCAGGGGGCGGAGATACGCAGTATTTT.

In DNA form, the CDR3 reads TGTGCCTGGGGGCAAAAGGGACTAGCGGGGGGGAGGTTGTTCTTC. This encodes CAWGQKGLAGGRLFF. The chain carries TRBV30 and TRBJ2-1; 16 nucleotides line up with TRBD2. Germline CDR1 and CDR2: GTSNPN and SVGIG (reference sequence). Germline trimming cut 5 bases from V and 15 bases from J; bases unmatched to any gene: 13. The CDR3 covers 15 residues.

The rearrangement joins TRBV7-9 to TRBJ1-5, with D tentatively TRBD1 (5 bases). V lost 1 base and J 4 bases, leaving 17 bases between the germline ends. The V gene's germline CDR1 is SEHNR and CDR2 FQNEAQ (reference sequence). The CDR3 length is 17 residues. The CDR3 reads CASSLERELGANQPQHF. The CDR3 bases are TGTGCCAGCAGCTTAGAAAGGGAACTTGGGGCTAATCAGCCCCAGCATTTT.

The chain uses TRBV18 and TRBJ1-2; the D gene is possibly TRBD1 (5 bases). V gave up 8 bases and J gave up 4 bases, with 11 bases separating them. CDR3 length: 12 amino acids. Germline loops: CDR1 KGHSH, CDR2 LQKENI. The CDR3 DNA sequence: TGTGCCAGCCAGCAGGGAAGCTATGGCTACACCTTC. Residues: CASQQGSYGYTF.

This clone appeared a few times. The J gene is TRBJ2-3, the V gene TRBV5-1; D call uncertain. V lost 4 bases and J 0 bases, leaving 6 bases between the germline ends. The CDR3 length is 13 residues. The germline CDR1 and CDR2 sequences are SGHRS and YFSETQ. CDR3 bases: TGCGCCAGCAGCCACCCAAGCACAGATACGCAGTATTTT. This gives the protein CASSHPSTDTQYF.

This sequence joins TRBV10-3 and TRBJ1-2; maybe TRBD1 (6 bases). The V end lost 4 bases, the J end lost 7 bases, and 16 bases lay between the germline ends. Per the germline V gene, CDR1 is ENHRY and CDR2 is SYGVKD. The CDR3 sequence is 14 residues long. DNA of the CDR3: TGTGCCATCAGTGCCGAACAGGGTGCCTCTGGCTACACCTTC. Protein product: CAISAEQGASGYTF.